This T cell receptor (beta chain) was sequenced for a study of control samples from healthy donors and cancer patients. Clones were sequenced by immunoSEQ multiplex PCR, and TCRdb holds only the in-frame ones, with some missing. This table has 130,000 to 150,000 clones, 85% to 95% appearing once. V was pared by 1 base and J by 2 bases, with 12 bases between. The length of the CDR3 is 16 residues. CDR1 and CDR2 from the germline V gene are MNHNS and SASEGT. The TCR originated in a man aged 60 to 69 with colorectal cancer. V is TRBV6-1 and J is TRBJ1-3; D is perhaps TRBD1 (5 bases). The sample comprised PBMCs. The CDR3 DNA sequence: TGTGCCAGCAGTGAAGTTTGGGGGGAAGCTGGAAACACCATATATTTT. Protein sequence: CASSEVWGEAGNTIYF.